Listed here are 24 T cell receptor beta chains from one sample, sequenced in a study of control samples from healthy donors and cancer patients. The data were produced by immunoSEQ multiplex PCR, yet TCRdb's version contains in-frame clones alone and is incomplete. The profile shows about 85,000 clones, around nine tenths of them singletons. The material sequenced was blood. Receptor source: a woman aged 60-75 years in good health.

The chain has TRBV7-2 and TRBJ2-1, with 7 nucleotides matching TRBD1. Germline V lookup: CDR1 SGHTA, CDR2 FQGNSA. The CDR3 is made up of 15 amino acids. The trim removed 5 bases at V and 3 bases at J, leaving 7 bases unmatched. The CDR3 DNA sequence: TGTGCCAGCAGCCCACGGGCAGGGGGCTACAATGAGCAGTTCTTC. This sequence encodes CASSPRAGGYNEQFF.

V is TRBV7-9 and J is TRBJ1-1; 7 bases align to TRBD1. CDR3 length: 14 residues. Germline V CDR1 and CDR2: SEHNR, FQNEAQ (reference sequence). Unmatched junction bases numbered 6, after V lost 5 bases and J lost 3 bases. In DNA form, the CDR3 reads TGTGCCAGCAGCGAAGGGCAGGGGGACACTGAAGCTTTCTTT. It yields the protein CASSEGQGDTEAFF.

The chain links TRBV7-9 to TRBJ1-1, with 7 bases matching TRBD1. Germline CDR1 and CDR2: SEHNR and FQNEAQ (reference sequence). The V gene end was trimmed by 2 bases and the J gene end by 5 bases; junction bases not matched to a gene: 8. The CDR3 length is 15 residues. CDR3 region: CASSLLGQLLTEAFF. DNA of the CDR3: TGTGCCAGCAGCTTACTGGGACAGCTCTTAACTGAAGCTTTCTTT.

The chain has TRBV9 and TRBJ1-6; the D is unclear. V was pared by 1 base and J by 10 bases, with 12 bases between. CDR3 length: 14 amino acids. Germline V gives CDR1 SGDLS, CDR2 YYNGEE. The CDR3 loop is CASSVTGSGSPLHF. The CDR3 coding sequence is TGTGCCAGCAGCGTAACGGGGTCGGGATCACCCCTCCACTTT.

This clone was counted once. CDR3 amino acids: CASNRQGVPYEQYF. The CDR3 DNA reads as TGTGCCAGCAACAGACAGGGGGTCCCCTACGAGCAGTACTTC. The chain carries TRBV9 and TRBJ2-7, with 9 bases fitting TRBD1. The CDR3 loop spans 14 amino acids. V shed 6 bases and J 2 bases; nucleotides not matched to a gene: 6. Germline V lookup: CDR1 SGDLS, CDR2 YYNGEE. Full variable domain (missing parts from reference TRBV9 and TRBJ2-7): DSGVTQTPKHLITATGQRVTLRCSPRSGDLSVYWYQQSLDQGLQFLIQYYNGEERAKGNILERFSAQQFPDLHSELNLSSLELGDSALYFCASNRQGVPYEQYFGPGTRLTVT.

The chain has TRBV5-1 and TRBJ2-3; 10 bases fit TRBD1. The trim removed 0 bases at V and 1 base at J, leaving 2 bases unmatched. The CDR3 is made up of 16 amino acids. Germline CDR1 and CDR2: SGHRS and YFSETQ. CDR3 region: CASSLAGTGGTDTQYF. CDR3 coding DNA: TGCGCCAGCAGCTTGGCCGGGACAGGGGGCACAGATACGCAGTATTTT.

CDR3 sequence reads: CASSEIRTSGVAGELFF. CDR3 nucleotides: TGTGCCAGCAGTGAAATTCGGACTAGCGGGGTCGCCGGGGAGCTGTTTTTT. The rearrangement joins TRBV2 to TRBJ2-2; TRBD2 aligns across 12 bases. V trimming: 2 bases; J trimming: 6 bases; junction bases outside the gene matches: 7. The CDR3 totals 17 residues. Germline assignment: CDR1 SNHLY and CDR2 FYNNEI.

V is TRBV14 and J is TRBJ2-7, with D uncertain. V dropped 6 bases and J dropped 2 bases, with 11 bases sitting between them. The CDR3 has 13 residues. Per the germline V gene, CDR1 is SGHDN and CDR2 is FVKESK. This chain's CDR3 is CASSLLPTYEQYF. CDR3 sequence (DNA): TGTGCCAGCAGTCTACTACCTACCTACGAGCAGTACTTC.

The genes are TRBV5-1 and TRBJ2-7; tentative D call: TRBD1 (6 bases). This CDR3 is 15 amino acids long. The germline gives CDR1 SGHRS, CDR2 YFSETQ. V was cut by 3 bases and J by 0 bases, with 13 bases left in between. DNA of the CDR3: TGCGCCAGCAGCTACCAACAGGGTAGCTCCTACGAGCAGTACTTC. Protein: CASSYQQGSSYEQYF.

The V call is TRBV24-1, the J call TRBJ1-5; D gene uncertain. The CDR3 is made up of 14 amino acids. CDR1 is KGHDR and CDR2 is SFDVKD in the germline V gene. Trimming took off 4 bases at V and 1 base at J, with 7 bases between the two ends. CDR3 residues: CATSDPRSNQPQHF. CDR3 bases: TGTGCCACCAGTGACCCCCGGAGCAATCAGCCCCAGCATTTT.

V is TRBV11-2 and J is TRBJ1-2; D unresolved. Trimming removed 0 bases from V and 3 bases from J, with 5 bases in between. CDR3 length: 13 amino acids. Germline CDR1 is SGHAT and CDR2 is FQNNGV. CDR3 DNA: TGTGCCAGCAGCTTAGATCTTGACTATGGCTACACCTTC. Translated, it gives CASSLDLDYGYTF.

V gene TRBV9 combines with J gene TRBJ2-6; D possibly corresponds to TRBD1 (5 bases). Germline CDR1 reads SGDLS; CDR2 reads YYNGEE. V lost 2 bases to trimming and J lost 0 bases, with 12 bases between them. The CDR3 spans 17 residues. CDR3 DNA sequence: TGTGCCAGCAGCGTGGGGTTGCAGGGCTCTGGGGCCAACGTCCTGACTTTC. It codes for CASSVGLQGSGANVLTF. The entire variable domain, with the rest obtained from reference TRBV9 and TRBJ2-6, is as follows: DSGVTQTPKHLITATGQRVTLRCSPRSGDLSVYWYQQSLDQGLQFLIQYYNGEERAKGNILERFSAQQFPDLHSELNLSSLELGDSALYFCASSVGLQGSGANVLTFGAGSRLTVL.

The chain is built from TRBV2 and TRBJ1-1, with 7 bases lining up with TRBD1. Trimming removed 4 bases from V and 4 bases from J; junction bases left unmatched: 6. Germline-derived CDR1 and CDR2 are SNHLY and FYNNEI. The CDR3 totals 14 residues. CDR3 coding DNA: TGTGCCAGCAGTGGACAGGGTTGGAGCACTGAAGCTTTCTTT. Residues: CASSGQGWSTEAFF.

This clone was counted a single time. The chain uses TRBV20-1 and TRBJ2-7; 13 bases line up with TRBD2. This CDR3 has 15 residues. CDR1 is DFQATT and CDR2 is SNEGSKA in the germline V gene (reference sequence). The junction had 5 bases not matched to a gene; V was cut back by 3 bases and J by 3 bases. The chain's CDR3 is CSASKLAGGIYEQYF. CDR3 DNA: TGCAGTGCTAGTAAACTAGCGGGGGGGATCTACGAGCAGTACTTC.

The chain carries TRBV9 and TRBJ1-5, with 7 bases matching TRBD1. V lost 3 bases and J lost 4; bases outside the gene matches: 7. The length of the CDR3 is 15 residues. Germline CDR1 reads SGDLS; CDR2 reads YYNGEE. The CDR3 region is CASSELGQVNQPQHF. The CDR3 nucleotides read TGTGCCAGCAGCGAGCTAGGACAGGTAAATCAGCCCCAGCATTTT.

By its share, this clone is large. The chain combines TRBV5-1 with TRBJ1-5; a possible D gene is TRBD1 (5 bases). CDR3 length: 14 amino acids. In germline, CDR1 is SGHRS, CDR2 YFSETQ. With 5 bases removed from V and 6 bases from J, the gap between germline ends came to 15 bases. The CDR3 DNA follows: TGCGCCAGCAGGGTCCGGGGCCTCCCTCAGCCCCAGCATTTT. Translating gives CASRVRGLPQPQHF.

CDR3 nucleotide sequence: TGTGCCAGCAGTGAAGCGTGGGCTGGGGCCAACGTCCTGACTTTC. Its protein is CASSEAWAGANVLTF. The rearrangement joins TRBV6-1 to TRBJ2-6; D call uncertain. Trimming removed 0 bases at V and 2 bases at J, with 5 bases between. Germline V gene lookup returns CDR1 MNHNS and CDR2 SASEGT. The CDR3 has 15 amino acids.

This clone was observed once. V gene TRBV6-6 combines with J gene TRBJ1-2, with D hard to call. Germline CDR1 is MNHNY and CDR2 is SVGAGI (reference sequence). V was shortened by 10 bases and J by 5 bases, with 11 bases between the two germline ends. CDR3 length: 11 residues. The CDR3 spells CATSRGYGYTF. CDR3 in DNA: TGTGCCACGAGTCGGGGTTATGGCTACACCTTC.

This sequence joins TRBV5-6 and TRBJ2-1; D gene unclear. The CDR3 sequence is 13 residues long. Trimming pared 4 bases from V and 7 bases from J, leaving 12 bases between. Germline V gene sequence: CDR1 SGHDT, CDR2 YYEEEE. The CDR3 loop reads CASSPLSGNEQFF. CDR3 coding DNA: TGTGCCAGCAGCCCGCTCTCGGGTAATGAGCAGTTCTTC. Combining the CDR3 with reference TRBV5-6 and TRBJ2-1 gives the whole variable domain DAGVTQSPTHLIKTRGQQVTLRCSPKSGHDTVSWYQQALGQGPQFIFQYYEEEERQRGNFPDRFSGHQFPNYSSELNVNALLLGDSALYLCASSPLSGNEQFFGPGTRLTVL.

The chain joins TRBV9 to TRBJ2-7; 9 nucleotides align to TRBD1. Germline loops: CDR1 SGDLS, CDR2 YYNGEE. This CDR3 has 14 amino acids. After removal of 4 bases from V and 4 bases from J, the junction contained 6 bases not matched to a gene. DNA for the CDR3: TGTGCCAGCAGCCCGAGGACAGGGGCTTACGAGCAGTACTTC. It codes for CASSPRTGAYEQYF.

The rearrangement uses TRBV28 and TRBJ1-5; 11 bases line up with TRBD1. The V segment lost 4 bases and the J segment 5 bases; nucleotides outside the gene matches: 4. Germline CDR1 MDHEN, CDR2 SYDVKM. CDR3 length: 15 residues. The chain's CDR3 is CASSSGTGGYQPQHF. CDR3 nucleotides: TGTGCCAGCAGTTCCGGGACAGGGGGATATCAGCCCCAGCATTTT.

This clone was seen a few times. CDR3 coding DNA: TGTGCCAGCTCACCGGGACAGAACCTACCCACGGAAGCTTTCTTT. Protein sequence: CASSPGQNLPTEAFF. This chain connects TRBV18 to TRBJ1-1, with 7 bases identical to TRBD1. The length of the CDR3 is 15 residues. Germline loops: CDR1 KGHSH, CDR2 LQKENI. J was trimmed by 8 bases and V by 3 bases; bases with no gene match: 12.

This rearrangement joins TRBV5-4 to TRBJ1-6; 8 nucleotides line up with TRBD1. Per the germline V gene, CDR1 is SGHNT and CDR2 is YYREEE (reference sequence). This CDR3 is built from 16 residues. The V segment lost 0 bases and the J segment 13 bases; nucleotides outside the gene matches: 12. CDR3 coding DNA: TGTGCCAGCAGCTTGGTGGGGACAGGCGATTCGTCCCCCCTCCACTTT. Residues: CASSLVGTGDSSPLHF.

V and J are TRBV4-2 and TRBJ2-3, with TRBD2 matching over 9 bases. The germline CDR1 and CDR2 sequences are LGHNA and YNFKEQ. CDR3 size: 16 residues. The trim removed 5 bases at V and 0 bases at J, leaving 6 bases unmatched. CDR3 in DNA: TGTGCCAGCAGCTCCCGACTAGCGGAAAGCACAGATACGCAGTATTTT. Protein product: CASSSRLAESTDTQYF.